The entry below describes one T cell receptor (beta chain). This entry is derived from a study of blood T cell repertoires in COVID-19. The overall study: There were acute and convalescent COVID-19 samples, and they came from the United States, Italy and Spain. Sample material is recorded as cDNA or gDNA derived from T cells, B-cell-depleted T cells, or PBMCs.

In the original processing: For nucleated cells, counts were estimated from reference gene primer amplification. Data came from immunoSEQ multiplex PCR; TCRdb stores just in-frame clones and leaves some out. For V, J and clone size, that table is used; D and trimming come from the DNA. This repertoire shows 270,000 or so clones, roughly 90% found once; its top ten account for approximately 3%. The study drew participants aged about 18 to 95 years from some 23 US areas. Sequenced sample: PBMCs or T cells enriched from blood (not recorded which). This receptor was taken from a man aged 40-49 years who had been exposed to COVID-19.

CDR3 sequence: CASTPLGRGNTEAFF. In nucleotides, the CDR3 is TGTGCCAGCACCCCCTTAGGGCGGGGGAACACTGAAGCTTTCTTT. V gene TRBV27 combines with J gene TRBJ1-1; unclear D gene. The CDR3 contains 15 residues. CDR1 is MNHEY, CDR2 SMNVEV, per germline (reference sequence). V gave up 7 bases and J gave up 1 base, with 16 bases separating them.